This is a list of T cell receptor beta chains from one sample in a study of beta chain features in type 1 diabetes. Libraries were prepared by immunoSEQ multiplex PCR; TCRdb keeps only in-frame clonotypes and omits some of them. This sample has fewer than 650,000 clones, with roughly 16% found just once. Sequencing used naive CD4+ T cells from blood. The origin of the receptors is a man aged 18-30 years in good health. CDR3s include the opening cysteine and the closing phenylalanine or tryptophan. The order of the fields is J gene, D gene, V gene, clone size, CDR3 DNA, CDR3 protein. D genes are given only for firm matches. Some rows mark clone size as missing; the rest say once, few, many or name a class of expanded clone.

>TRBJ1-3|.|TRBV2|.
TGTGCCAGCACTCCCCTCGGGTCTGGAAACACCATATATTTT
CASTPLGSGNTIYF
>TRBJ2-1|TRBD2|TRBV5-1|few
TGCGCCAGCAGGCAACTAGCGGTCTTGTACAATGAGCAGTTCTTC
CASRQLAVLYNEQFF
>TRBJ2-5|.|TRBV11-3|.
TGTGCCAGCAGCGTGGGATTCCAAGAGACCCAGTACTTC
CASSVGFQETQYF
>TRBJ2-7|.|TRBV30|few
TGTGCCTGTACCCTGACAGTCTCCTACGAGCAGTACTTC
CACTLTVSYEQYF
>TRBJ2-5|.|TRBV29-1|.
TGCAGCGTTCAATCGGAGACCCAGTACTTC
CSVQSETQYF
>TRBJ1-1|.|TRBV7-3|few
TGTGCCAGCAGCCAGGACAGCTTCTACACTGAAGCTTTCTTT
CASSQDSFYTEAFF
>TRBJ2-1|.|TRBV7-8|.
TGTGCCAGCAGCTTAGAGCTAATCGGCTCCTACAATGAGCAGTTCTTC
CASSLELIGSYNEQFF
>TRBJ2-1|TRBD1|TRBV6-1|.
TGTGCCAGCAGTGCGGACAGGGGGGGTCGCAATGAGCAGTTCTTC
CASSADRGGRNEQFF
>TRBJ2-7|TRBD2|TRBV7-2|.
TGTGCCAGCAGCTTAGCGGGGGGGACCGAGCAGTACTTC
CASSLAGGTEQYF
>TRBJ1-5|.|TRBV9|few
TGTGCCAGCAGCGTAGATGGTGGGCGCAATCAGCCCCAGCATTTT
CASSVDGGRNQPQHF
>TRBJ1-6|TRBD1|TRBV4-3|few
TGCGCCAGCAGCCGGACAACAGGGGGTTATTCACCCCTCCACTTT
CASSRTTGGYSPLHF
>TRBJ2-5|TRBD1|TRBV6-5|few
TGTGCCAGCAGTTCCACGGACAGGGCTGTGAGAGAGACCCAGTACTTC
CASSSTDRAVRETQYF
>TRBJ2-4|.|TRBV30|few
TGTGCCTGGAGGAACCGGGCCTCGACTTTTCAGTACTTC
CAWRNRASTFQYF
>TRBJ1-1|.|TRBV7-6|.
TGTGCCAGCAGCTTAAATAGGGTAAGGACTGAAGCTTTCTTT
CASSLNRVRTEAFF
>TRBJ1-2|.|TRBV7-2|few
TGTGCCAGCAGCCCGTTGGGTTCATATGGCTACACCTTC
CASSPLGSYGYTF
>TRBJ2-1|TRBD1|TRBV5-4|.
TGTGCCAGCAGCCTGGGGGAAGGACAGGGAACAAGGTATGAGCAGTTCTTC
CASSLGEGQGTRYEQFF
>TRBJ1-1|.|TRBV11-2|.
TGTGCCAGCAGCTTACAGATAAACAGGATGAACACTGAAGCTTTCTTT
CASSLQINRMNTEAFF
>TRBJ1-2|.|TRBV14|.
TGTGCCAGCAGCCACCCCGCGGGGCGGAAGGGCTATGGCTACACCTTC
CASSHPAGRKGYGYTF
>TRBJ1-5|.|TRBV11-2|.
TGTGCCAGCAGCTTATCCGCGAAGAGCAATCAGCCCCAGCATTTT
CASSLSAKSNQPQHF
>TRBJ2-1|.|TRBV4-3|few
TGCGCCAGCAGCCAAGAGGCGCCTAGAAATGAGCAGTTCTTC
CASSQEAPRNEQFF
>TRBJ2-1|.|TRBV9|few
TGTGCCAGCAGCGTAGATCCTTTTGGGACCTACAATGAGCAGTTCTTC
CASSVDPFGTYNEQFF
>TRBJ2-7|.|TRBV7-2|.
TGTGCCAGCAGCTTCCCGACGTACGAGCAGTACTTC
CASSFPTYEQYF
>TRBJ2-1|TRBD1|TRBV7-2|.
TGTGCCAGCAGCTGGACAGGGGGAAAATTGAATGAGCAGTTCTTC
CASSWTGGKLNEQFF
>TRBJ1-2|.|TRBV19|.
TGTGCCACCCACCAATATGGCTACACCTTC
CATHQYGYTF
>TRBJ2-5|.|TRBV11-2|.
TGTGCCAGCAGCTTCAGGGTATCGGAGACCCAGTACTTC
CASSFRVSETQYF
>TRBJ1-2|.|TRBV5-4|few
TGTGCCAGCAGCCCCGCTGCCTCGGGCGGCTACACCTTC
CASSPAASGGYTF
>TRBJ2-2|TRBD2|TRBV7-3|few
TGTGCCAGCAGCCTAGGGACTAGCGGGAGGAACACCGGGGAGCTGTTTTTT
CASSLGTSGRNTGELFF
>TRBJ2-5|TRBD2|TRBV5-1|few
TGCGCCAGCAGCTTGGGACTAGCGGCGAAAGAGACCCAGTACTTC
CASSLGLAAKETQYF
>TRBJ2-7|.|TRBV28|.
TGTGCCAGCAGCCGCCTGGGACCACTAGGATACTACGAGCAGTACTTC
CASSRLGPLGYYEQYF
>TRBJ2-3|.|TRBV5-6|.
TGTGCCAGCAGCTTGGCGGGGGCACGAGATACGCAGTATTTT
CASSLAGARDTQYF
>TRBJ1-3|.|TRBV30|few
TGTGCCTGGAGCAGGTTCAATGGAAACACCATATATTTT
CAWSRFNGNTIYF
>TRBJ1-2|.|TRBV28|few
TGTGCCAGCAGCCCCGGGGGGTCGTCCAGTGGCTACACCTTC
CASSPGGSSSGYTF
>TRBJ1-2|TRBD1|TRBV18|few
TGTGCCAGCTCTCCGGACAGGGACTATGGCTACACCTTC
CASSPDRDYGYTF
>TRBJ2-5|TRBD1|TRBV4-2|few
TGTGCCAGCAGCCAAGACAGGGGGTTACAGGAGACCCAGTACTTC
CASSQDRGLQETQYF
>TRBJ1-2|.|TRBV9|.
TGTGCCAGCAGCATCGACACCTATGGCTACACCTTC
CASSIDTYGYTF
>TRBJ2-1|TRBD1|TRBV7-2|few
TGTGCCAGCAGCTCACGGACAGGGGGTCCCTACAATGAGCAGTTCTTC
CASSSRTGGPYNEQFF
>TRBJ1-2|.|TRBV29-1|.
TGCAGCGTTGAAGTGGAGGACACAAGCTATGGCTACACCTTC
CSVEVEDTSYGYTF
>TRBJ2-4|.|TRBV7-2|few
TGTGCCAGCAGCTTAGAGGCCCCTCTAAGGCCCAAAAACATTCAGTACTTC
CASSLEAPLRPKNIQYF